The T cell receptor (beta chain) described here comes from a study of tumor-infiltrating lymphocytes in primary liver carcinoma. The tissue used was unsorted bulk material of about 19-33 mg. RNA and DNA were co-extracted from it with the AllPrep DNA/RNA mini kit. On this clonotype: At one end, the junction sequence differs from germline, possibly due to a read error.

The CDR3 is made up of 15 amino acids. Starting material of 400 to 600 ng total RNA yielded TCR beta cDNA via a constant-region primer. Investigators got TCR beta libraries out of three nested multiplex PCR rounds, done with slightly modified ARM-PCR. With TRBV1-TRBV30 forward primers and a C-beta reverse primer, the first two PCR rounds were run for roughly 10 cycles each. Using its own MiXCR run on the multiplex PCR reads, TCRdb lists one record per CDR3 protein. The data contain roughly 100,000 distinct CDR3 sequences, around 73% of them seen just once; the ten biggest clones take up 9% to 15%. This clonotype was sampled from a woman in her fifties or sixties with primary liver carcinoma and hepatitis B virus infection. The sequenced sample consisted of liver tumor tissue from sampling region 2. Subset specified: tumor region T2, inferior pole. The chain has TRBV12-3 or TRBV12-4 and TRBJ2-3; perhaps TRBD2 as D (5 bases). The CDR3 coding sequence is TGTGCCATCAGTTTAGATTTCGGGAACACAGATACGCAGTATTTT. Residues: CAISLDFGNTDTQYF.